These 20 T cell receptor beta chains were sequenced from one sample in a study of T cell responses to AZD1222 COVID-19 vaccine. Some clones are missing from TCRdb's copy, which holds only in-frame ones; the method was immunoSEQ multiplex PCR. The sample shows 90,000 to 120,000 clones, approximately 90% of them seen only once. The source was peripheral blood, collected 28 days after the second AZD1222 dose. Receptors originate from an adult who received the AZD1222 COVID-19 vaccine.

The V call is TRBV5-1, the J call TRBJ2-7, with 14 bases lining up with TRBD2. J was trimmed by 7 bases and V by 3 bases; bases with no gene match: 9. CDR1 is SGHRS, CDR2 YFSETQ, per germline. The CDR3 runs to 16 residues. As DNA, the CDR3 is TGCGCCAGCAGCTCGGGACTAGCGGGAGTGGGTCGGGAGCAGTACTTC. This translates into CASSSGLAGVGREQYF.

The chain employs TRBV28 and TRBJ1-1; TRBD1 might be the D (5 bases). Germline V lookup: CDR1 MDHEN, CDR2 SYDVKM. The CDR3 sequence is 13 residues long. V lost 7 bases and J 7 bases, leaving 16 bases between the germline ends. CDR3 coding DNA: TGTGCCAGCATCCTAAGGAGGCAGGGTGAAGCTTTCTTT. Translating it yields CASILRRQGEAFF. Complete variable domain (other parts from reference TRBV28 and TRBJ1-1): DVKVTQSSRYLVKRTGEKVFLECVQDMDHENMFWYRQDPGLGLRLIYFSYDVKMKEKGDIPEGYSVSREKKERFSLILESASTNQTSMYLCASILRRQGEAFFGQGTRLTVV.

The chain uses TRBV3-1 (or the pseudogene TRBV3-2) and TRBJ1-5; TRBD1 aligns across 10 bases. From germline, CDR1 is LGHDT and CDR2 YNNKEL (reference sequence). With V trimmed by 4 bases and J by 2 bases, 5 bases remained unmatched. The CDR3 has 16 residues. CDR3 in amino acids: CASSRSGTGGNQPQHF. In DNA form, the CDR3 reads TGTGCCAGCAGCCGATCCGGGACAGGGGGCAATCAGCCCCAGCATTTT.

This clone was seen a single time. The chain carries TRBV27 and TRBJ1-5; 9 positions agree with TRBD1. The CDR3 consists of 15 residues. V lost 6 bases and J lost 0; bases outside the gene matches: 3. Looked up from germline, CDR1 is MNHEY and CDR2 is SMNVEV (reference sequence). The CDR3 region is CASRTGGPSNQPQHF. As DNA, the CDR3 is TGTGCCAGCAGAACAGGGGGCCCTAGCAATCAGCCCCAGCATTTT.

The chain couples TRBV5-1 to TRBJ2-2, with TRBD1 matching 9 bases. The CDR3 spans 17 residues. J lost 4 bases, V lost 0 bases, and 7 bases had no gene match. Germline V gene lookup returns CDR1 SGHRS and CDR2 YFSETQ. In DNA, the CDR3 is TGCGCCAGCAGCTTGGCCTTCCGGGACAGGGCCACCGGGGAGCTGTTTTTT. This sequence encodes CASSLAFRDRATGELFF.

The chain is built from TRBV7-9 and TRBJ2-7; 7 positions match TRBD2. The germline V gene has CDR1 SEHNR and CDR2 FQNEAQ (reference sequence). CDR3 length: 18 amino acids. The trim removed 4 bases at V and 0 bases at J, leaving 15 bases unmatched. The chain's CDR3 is CASSYSGGSGTVSYEQYF. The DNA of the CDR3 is TGTGCCAGCAGCTACAGTGGCGGAAGCGGGACCGTCTCCTACGAGCAGTACTTC.

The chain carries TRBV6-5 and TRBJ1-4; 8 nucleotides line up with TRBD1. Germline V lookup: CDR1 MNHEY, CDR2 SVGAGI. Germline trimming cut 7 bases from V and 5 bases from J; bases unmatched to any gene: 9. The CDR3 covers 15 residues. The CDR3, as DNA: TGTGCCAGCAAGCTCAGGGGGCGGGAGAATGAAAAACTGTTTTTT. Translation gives CASKLRGRENEKLFF.

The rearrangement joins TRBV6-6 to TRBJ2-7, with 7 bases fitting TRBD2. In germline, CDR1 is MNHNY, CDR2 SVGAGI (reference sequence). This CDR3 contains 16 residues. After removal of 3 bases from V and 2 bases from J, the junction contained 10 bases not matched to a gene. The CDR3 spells CASSYWGEGKTYEQYF. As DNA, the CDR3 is TGTGCCAGCAGTTATTGGGGGGAGGGAAAGACCTACGAGCAGTACTTC.

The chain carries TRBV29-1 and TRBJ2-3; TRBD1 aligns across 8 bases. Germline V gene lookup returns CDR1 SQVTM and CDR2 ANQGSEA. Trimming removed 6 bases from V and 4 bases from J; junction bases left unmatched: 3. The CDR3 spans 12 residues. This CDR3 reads CSVRQGPDTQYF. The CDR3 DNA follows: TGCAGCGTCAGACAGGGGCCAGATACGCAGTATTTT.

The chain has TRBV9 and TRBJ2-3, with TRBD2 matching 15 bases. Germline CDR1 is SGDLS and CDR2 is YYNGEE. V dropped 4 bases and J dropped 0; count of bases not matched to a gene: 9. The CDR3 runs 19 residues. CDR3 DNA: TGTGCCAGCAGCTTCTACTCCGGGACTAGCGGGAGGAGCACAGATACGCAGTATTTT. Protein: CASSFYSGTSGRSTDTQYF.

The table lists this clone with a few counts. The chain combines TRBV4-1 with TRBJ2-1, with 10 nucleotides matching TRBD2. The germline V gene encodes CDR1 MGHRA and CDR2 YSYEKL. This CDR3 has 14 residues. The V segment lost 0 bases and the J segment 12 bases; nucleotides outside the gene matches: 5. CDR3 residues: CASSQESLAGGQFF. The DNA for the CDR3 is TGCGCCAGCAGCCAAGAATCTTTAGCGGGAGGGCAGTTCTTC.

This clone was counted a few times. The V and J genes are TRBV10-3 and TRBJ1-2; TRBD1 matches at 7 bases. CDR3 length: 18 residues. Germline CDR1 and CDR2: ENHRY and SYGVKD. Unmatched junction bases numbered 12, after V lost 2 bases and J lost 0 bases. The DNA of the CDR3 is TGTGCCATCAGTGAGGGGAGGGGCGCGGGACAGACTAACTATGGCTACACCTTC. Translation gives CAISEGRGAGQTNYGYTF.

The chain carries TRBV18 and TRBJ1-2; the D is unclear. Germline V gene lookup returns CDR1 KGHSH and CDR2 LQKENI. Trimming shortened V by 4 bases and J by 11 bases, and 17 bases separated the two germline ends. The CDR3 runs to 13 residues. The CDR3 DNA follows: TGTGCCAGCTCACAGGCCGGGTCCTCTGGGTACACCTTC. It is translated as CASSQAGSSGYTF.

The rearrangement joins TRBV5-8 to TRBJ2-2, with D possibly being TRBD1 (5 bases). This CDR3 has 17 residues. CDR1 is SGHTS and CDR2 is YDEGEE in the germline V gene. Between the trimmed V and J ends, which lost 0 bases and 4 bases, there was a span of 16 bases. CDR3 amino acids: CASSLEGGRVGTGELFF. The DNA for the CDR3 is TGTGCCAGCAGCTTGGAGGGTGGCAGGGTTGGCACCGGGGAGCTGTTTTTT.

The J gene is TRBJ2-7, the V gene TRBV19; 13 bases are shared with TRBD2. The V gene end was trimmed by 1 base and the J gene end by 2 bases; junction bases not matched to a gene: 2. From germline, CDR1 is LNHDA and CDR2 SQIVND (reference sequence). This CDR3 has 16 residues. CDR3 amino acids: CASSIAGTSGTYEQYF. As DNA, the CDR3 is TGTGCCAGTAGTATAGCCGGGACTAGCGGGACCTACGAGCAGTACTTC.

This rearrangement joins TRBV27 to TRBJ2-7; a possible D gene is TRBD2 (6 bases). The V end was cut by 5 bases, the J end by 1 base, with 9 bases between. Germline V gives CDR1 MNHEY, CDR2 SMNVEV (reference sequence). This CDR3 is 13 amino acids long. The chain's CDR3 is CASSLGLSYEQYF. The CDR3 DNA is TGTGCCAGCAGTCTGGGACTTTCCTACGAGCAGTACTTC.

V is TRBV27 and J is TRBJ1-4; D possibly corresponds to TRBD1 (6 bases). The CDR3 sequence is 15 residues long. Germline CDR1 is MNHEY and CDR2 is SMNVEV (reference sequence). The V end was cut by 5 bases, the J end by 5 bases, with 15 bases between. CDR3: CASSLSGGENEKLFF. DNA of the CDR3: TGTGCCAGCAGTCTCTCCGGGGGCGAAAATGAAAAACTGTTTTTT. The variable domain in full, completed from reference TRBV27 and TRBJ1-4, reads EAQVTQNPRYLITVTGKKLTVTCSQNMNHEYMSWYRQDPGLGLRQIYYSMNVEVTDKGDVPEGYKVSRKEKRNFPLILESPSPNQTSLYFCASSLSGGENEKLFFGSGTQLSVL.

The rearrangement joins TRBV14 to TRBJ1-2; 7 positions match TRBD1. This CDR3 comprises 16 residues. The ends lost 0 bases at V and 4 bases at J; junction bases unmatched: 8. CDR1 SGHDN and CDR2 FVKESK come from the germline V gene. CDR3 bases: TGTGCCAGCAGCCAAGAAACGGGACAGTATCCCTATGGCTACACCTTC. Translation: CASSQETGQYPYGYTF.

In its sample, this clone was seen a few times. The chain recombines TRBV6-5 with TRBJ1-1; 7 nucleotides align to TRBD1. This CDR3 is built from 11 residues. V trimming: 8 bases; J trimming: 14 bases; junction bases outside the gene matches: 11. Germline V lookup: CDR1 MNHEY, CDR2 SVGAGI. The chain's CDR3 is CASRETGPIFF. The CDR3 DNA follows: TGTGCCAGCCGAGAGACAGGGCCTATATTCTTT.

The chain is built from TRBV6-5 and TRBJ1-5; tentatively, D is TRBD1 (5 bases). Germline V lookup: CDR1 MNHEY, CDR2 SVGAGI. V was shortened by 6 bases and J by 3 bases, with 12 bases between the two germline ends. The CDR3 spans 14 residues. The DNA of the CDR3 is TGTGCCAGCAGGTTGACCGGGGCCAATCAGCCCCAGCATTTT. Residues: CASRLTGANQPQHF.